This T cell receptor (beta chain) was captured by sequencing in a study of control samples from healthy donors and cancer patients. TCRdb's copy holds only in-frame clones and misses some; the assay was immunoSEQ multiplex PCR. The table includes approximately 58,000 clones, around 87% detected once. The germline V gene encodes CDR1 LGHDT and CDR2 YNNKEL (reference sequence). Trimming stripped 5 bases from V and 3 bases from J, with 16 bases between. CDR3 size: 15 residues. Material: PBMCs. This clonotype was sampled from a woman in her sixties with lung cancer. The chain is built from TRBV3-1 (or the pseudogene TRBV3-2) and TRBJ1-2, with D possibly matching TRBD1 (6 bases). CDR3 residues: CASSSRDTVDYGYTF. CDR3 DNA: TGTGCCAGCAGCTCCAGGGACACCGTGGACTATGGCTACACCTTC.